The 9 T cell receptor beta chains reported below all come from one sample, sequenced in a study of beta chain features in type 1 diabetes. Notes on the study in general: A moderate, significant TCRB CDR3 shortening appeared in type 1 diabetes across four CD4+ subsets.

All of the isolated RNA was reverse transcribed, so expressed TCRB transcripts were sequenced. The repertoire was sequenced with immunoSEQ multiplex PCR; TCRdb's copy has only in-frame clones and lacks some. Of about 340,000 clones listed, about 13% were seen once; the top ten hold roughly 0.015%. Their antigen targets remain unknown. The sample was naive CD4+ T cells from blood. The receptors derive from a woman in her late teens or twenties with type 1 diabetes.

The chain recombines TRBV10-3 with TRBJ2-7; TRBD2 matches at 10 bases. Losses at the gene ends were 6 bases for V and 4 bases for J; bases not matched to a gene: 6. In germline, CDR1 is ENHRY, CDR2 SYGVKD. The CDR3 spans 14 residues. The CDR3 sequence is CAISGTSDAYEQYV. CDR3 bases: TGTGCCATCAGCGGGACTAGCGACGCTTACGAGCAGTACGTC.

The chain links TRBV4-1 to TRBJ2-5, with 9 bases matching TRBD2. The CDR3 is made up of 14 amino acids. The junction had 4 bases not matched to a gene; V was cut back by 4 bases and J by 4 bases. In germline, CDR1 is MGHRA, CDR2 YSYEKL. CDR3 in amino acids: CASSPGTSRETQYF. The CDR3 region has the DNA TGCGCCAGCAGCCCCGGGACTAGCCGAGAGACCCAGTACTTC.

This clone was seen a handful of times. This chain uses TRBV7-2 with TRBJ2-1, with TRBD1 identical over 10 bases. CDR1 and CDR2 (germline): SGHTA, FQGNSA. The CDR3 is 19 amino acids. The ends lost 4 bases at V and 0 bases at J; junction bases unmatched: 12. The CDR3: CASSSSLRTGGSSYNEQFF. The CDR3 nucleotides are TGTGCCAGCAGCTCCAGTCTTCGGACAGGGGGAAGCTCCTACAATGAGCAGTTCTTC.

This clone was counted only a few times. V gene TRBV18 combines with J gene TRBJ1-5; a possible D gene is TRBD1 (5 bases). The CDR3 loop spans 15 amino acids. V was trimmed by 5 bases and J by 3 bases, leaving 14 bases between them. From germline, CDR1 is KGHSH and CDR2 LQKENI. As DNA, the CDR3 is TGTGCCAGCTCAGCCTACCAGGGACTCAATCAGCCCCAGCATTTT. Protein product: CASSAYQGLNQPQHF.

The chain links TRBV4-1 to TRBJ2-3, with 10 bases that match TRBD2. Trimming cost V 0 bases and J 0 bases; bases outside gene matches: 3. The CDR3 contains 17 residues. Germline values: CDR1 MGHRA, CDR2 YSYEKL. CDR3 amino acids: CASSQDISGRSTDTQYF. DNA of the CDR3: TGCGCCAGCAGCCAAGATATTAGCGGGAGGAGCACAGATACGCAGTATTTT.

The chain recombines TRBV10-2 with TRBJ2-3; 11 nucleotides line up with TRBD2. Germline lookup yields CDR1 WSHSY and CDR2 SAAADI. This CDR3 has 17 residues. After removal of 3 bases from V and 3 bases from J, the junction contained 8 bases not matched to a gene. For the CDR3, the DNA is TGCGCCAGCAGTGACCACCCGGGACTAGCGGCGACAGATACGCAGTATTTT. Translation: CASSDHPGLAATDTQYF.

The chain combines TRBV7-9 with TRBJ1-1, with 8 bases aligning to TRBD1. This CDR3 is built from 15 residues. CDR1 SEHNR and CDR2 FQNEAQ come from the germline V gene (reference sequence). The J segment lost 6 bases and the V segment lost 2 bases, leaving 8 bases of the junction unmatched. CDR3: CASSLWTDRAAEAFF. For the CDR3, the DNA is TGTGCCAGCAGCTTATGGACGGACAGGGCGGCTGAAGCTTTCTTT.

The chain links TRBV5-1 to TRBJ2-7, with D unresolved. Germline-derived CDR1 and CDR2 are SGHRS and YFSETQ. Trimming pared 0 bases from V and 0 bases from J, leaving 7 bases between. The CDR3 totals 14 residues. In DNA, the CDR3 is TGCGCCAGCAGCTTGGGCACAAGCTCCTACGAGCAGTACTTC. It yields the protein CASSLGTSSYEQYF.

The chain links TRBV28 to TRBJ2-3, with a tentative D call TRBD1 (5 bases). Between the trimmed V and J ends, which lost 5 bases and 2 bases, there was a span of 17 bases. The germline V gene has CDR1 MDHEN and CDR2 SYDVKM. CDR3 size: 16 residues. DNA of the CDR3: TGTGCCAGCAGTATAGAAATAAAGGGGTCCACAGATACGCAGTATTTT. It codes for CASSIEIKGSTDTQYF. Complete variable domain (other parts from reference TRBV28 and TRBJ2-3): DVKVTQSSRYLVKRTGEKVFLECVQDMDHENMFWYRQDPGLGLRLIYFSYDVKMKEKGDIPEGYSVSREKKERFSLILESASTNQTSMYLCASSIEIKGSTDTQYFGPGTRLTVL.